The 24 T cell receptor beta chains reported below all come from one sample, sequenced in a study of blood T cell repertoires in COVID-19. Measured with immunoSEQ multiplex PCR; TCRdb has only the in-frame clones, and not every one. The table shows 150,000 to 200,000 clones, with about 95% occurring only once. Sequencing was carried out using peripheral blood. These receptors came from a man aged 25 to 40 with COVID-19, enrolled during active disease.

CDR3 amino acids: CAWSVQGGNTEAFF. The CDR3 nucleotides are TGTGCCTGGAGTGTGCAGGGAGGGAACACTGAAGCTTTCTTT. The genes are TRBV30 and TRBJ1-1, with D possibly being TRBD1 (5 bases). Germline CDR1 GTSNPN, CDR2 SVGIG (reference sequence). Trimming took off 0 bases at V and 1 base at J, with 9 bases between the two ends. CDR3 size: 14 residues.

This rearrangement joins TRBV6-1 to TRBJ2-7, with TRBD1 identical over 8 bases. Germline assignment: CDR1 MNHNS and CDR2 SASEGT. The CDR3 sequence is 16 residues long. Unmatched junction bases numbered 9, after V lost 0 bases and J lost 5 bases. CDR3 coding DNA: TGTGCCAGCAGTGAAGCCCCGGCAGGGGGCATCGACGAGCAGTACTTC. Amino acid sequence: CASSEAPAGGIDEQYF.

This chain connects TRBV3-1 (or the pseudogene TRBV3-2) to TRBJ2-3; 10 bases are a match to TRBD2. The germline CDR1 and CDR2 sequences are LGHDT and YNNKEL (reference sequence). V lost 4 bases, J lost 6 bases, and 10 bases stayed unmatched. This CDR3 comprises 16 residues. CDR3 sequence (DNA): TGTGCCAGCAGCCGGAGAGGACTAGCGGCACCGGATACGCAGTATTTT. Protein sequence: CASSRRGLAAPDTQYF.

This chain links TRBV3-1 (or the pseudogene TRBV3-2) with TRBJ2-5, with D hard to call. CDR3 length: 13 residues. Germline V gene sequence: CDR1 LGHDT, CDR2 YNNKEL (reference sequence). Trimming pared 0 bases from V and 9 bases from J, leaving 11 bases between. The CDR3 DNA reads TGTGCCAGCAGCCAAGATACTTTATCCTCCCAGTACTTC. As protein: CASSQDTLSSQYF.

This chain connects TRBV27 to TRBJ1-4, with D perhaps TRBD1 (6 bases). Per germline, CDR1 MNHEY and CDR2 SMNVEV (reference sequence). The CDR3 length is 15 residues. V was pared by 4 bases and J by 3 bases, with 12 bases between. In DNA, the CDR3 is TGTGCCAGCAGTTCACAGGGTCTAGCTAATGAAAAACTGTTTTTT. Translation: CASSSQGLANEKLFF. Complete variable domain (other parts from reference TRBV27 and TRBJ1-4): EAQVTQNPRYLITVTGKKLTVTCSQNMNHEYMSWYRQDPGLGLRQIYYSMNVEVTDKGDVPEGYKVSRKEKRNFPLILESPSPNQTSLYFCASSSQGLANEKLFFGSGTQLSVL.

J is TRBJ2-7 and V is TRBV6-5; D possibly corresponds to TRBD1 (5 bases). CDR3 length equals 14 residues. The germline V and J ends were trimmed by 6 bases and 4 bases, with 16 bases remaining between them. Looked up from germline, CDR1 is MNHEY and CDR2 is SVGAGI. The chain's CDR3 is CASRQTVDGYEQYF. The CDR3 DNA reads TGTGCCAGCAGGCAGACAGTTGACGGGTACGAGCAGTACTTC.

CDR3 sequence: CASSEDSSYEQYF. CDR3 nucleotides: TGTGCCAGCAGTGAAGACAGCTCCTACGAGCAGTACTTC. The chain couples TRBV2 to TRBJ2-7; D gene unclear. The CDR3 runs to 13 residues. From germline, CDR1 is SNHLY and CDR2 FYNNEI. Trimming stripped 1 base from V and 0 bases from J, with 4 bases between.

This sequence joins TRBV7-6 and TRBJ1-4, with 8 bases identical to TRBD1. After removal of 5 bases from V and 0 bases from J, the junction contained 8 bases not matched to a gene. CDR1 SGHVS and CDR2 FNYEAQ come from the germline V gene. The CDR3 loop spans 17 amino acids. The DNA for the CDR3 is TGTGCCAGCAGCCCTGGACAGGGTGGGGCAACTAATGAAAAACTGTTTTTT. Translating it yields CASSPGQGGATNEKLFF.

This clone was counted a single time. The chain uses TRBV6-6 and TRBJ1-1; 8 bases map to TRBD1. The CDR3 totals 13 residues. CDR1 is MNHNY and CDR2 is SVGAGI in the germline V gene (reference sequence). The trim removed 5 bases at V and 7 bases at J, leaving 6 bases unmatched. The CDR3 region is CASSDRGGNEAFF. CDR3 nucleotide sequence: TGTGCCAGCAGTGACAGGGGCGGGAATGAAGCTTTCTTT.

V usage is TRBV5-5 and J usage is TRBJ1-6, with 8 nucleotides matching TRBD1. This CDR3 contains 16 residues. Germline lookup yields CDR1 SGHKS and CDR2 YYEKEE (reference sequence). The J segment lost 8 bases and the V segment lost 5 bases, leaving 12 bases of the junction unmatched. CDR3 nucleotides: TGTGCCAGCAGTTATAAGGACAGGGCGATGCATTCACCCCTCCACTTT. Translation: CASSYKDRAMHSPLHF.

The CDR3 here is CASSLLGAKNTEAFF. CDR3 DNA: TGTGCCAGCAGCTTACTAGGGGCGAAGAACACTGAAGCTTTCTTT. The chain links TRBV7-9 to TRBJ1-1; tentative D call: TRBD1 (5 bases). Germline-derived CDR1 and CDR2 are SEHNR and FQNEAQ (reference sequence). The CDR3 covers 15 residues. Trimming took 2 bases from V and 1 from J, leaving 11 bases between them.

The V call is TRBV25-1, the J call TRBJ1-4; tentative D call: TRBD1 (6 bases). With 6 bases removed from V and 3 bases from J, the gap between germline ends came to 11 bases. The CDR3 has 14 residues. Germline loops: CDR1 MGHDK, CDR2 SYGVNS. The CDR3 sequence is CASSRTEPNEKLFF. CDR3 bases: TGTGCCAGCAGCCGGACAGAGCCTAATGAAAAACTGTTTTTT.

This chain connects TRBV29-1 to TRBJ1-2, with a possible D match to TRBD1 (5 bases). The CDR3 is 13 residues long. Trimming stripped 6 bases from V and 4 bases from J, with 15 bases between. The V gene's germline CDR1 is SQVTM and CDR2 ANQGSEA. The CDR3 spells CSVTTRGGYGYTF. CDR3 nucleotide sequence: TGCAGCGTGACCACAAGGGGTGGCTATGGCTACACCTTC.

This clone was counted a few times. The chain couples TRBV30 to TRBJ1-1; D unclear. Trimming left V 0 bases short and J 11 bases short, with 10 bases between. Germline assignment: CDR1 GTSNPN and CDR2 SVGIG (reference sequence). This CDR3 region has 11 residues. The CDR3, as DNA: TGTGCCTGGAGTGTCGGCATGGGCGCTTTCTTT. It encodes CAWSVGMGAFF. The whole variable domain, filled in from reference TRBV30 and TRBJ1-1, reads SQTIHQWPATLVQPVGSPLSLECTVEGTSNPNLYWYRQAAGRGLQLLFYSVGIGQISSEVPQNLSASRPQDRQFILSSKKLLLSDSGFYLCAWSVGMGAFFGQGTRLTVV.

The gene calls are TRBV25-1 and TRBJ1-5; 7 bases are a match to TRBD1. The V and J ends lost 3 bases and 2 bases, in that order; junction bases with no gene match: 4. Germline CDR1 MGHDK, CDR2 SYGVNS. The CDR3 loop spans 15 amino acids. The CDR3: CASSDGTVGNQPQHF. CDR3 DNA sequence: TGTGCCAGCAGTGATGGGACAGTGGGCAATCAGCCCCAGCATTTT.

The genes are TRBV25-1 and TRBJ2-1; 11 nucleotides match TRBD2. Germline CDR1 reads MGHDK; CDR2 reads SYGVNS. The CDR3 loop spans 16 amino acids. The V gene end was trimmed by 7 bases and the J gene end by 7 bases; junction bases not matched to a gene: 12. The CDR3 loop reads CASTISGGDLRNEQFF. The CDR3 DNA is TGTGCCAGCACCATTAGCGGGGGGGATCTTAGAAATGAGCAGTTCTTC.

This chain links TRBV3-1 (or the pseudogene TRBV3-2) with TRBJ1-6, with 9 positions matching TRBD1. V gave up 2 bases and J gave up 8 bases; unmatched junction bases: 7. The CDR3 extends over 16 amino acids. CDR1 is LGHDT and CDR2 is YNNKEL in the germline V gene (reference sequence). CDR3 sequence: CASSQTYRGPYSPLHF. The CDR3 DNA follows: TGTGCCAGCAGCCAAACCTACAGGGGGCCGTATTCACCCCTCCACTTT.

J is TRBJ2-7 and V is TRBV6-2 or TRBV6-3, with a possible D match to TRBD2 (5 bases). Trimming pared 2 bases from V and 5 bases from J, leaving 10 bases between. CDR3 length: 13 residues. Germline loops: CDR1 MNHEY, CDR2 SVGEGT. The DNA of the CDR3 is TGTGCCAGCAGTTACCGGGGTTCCGACGAGCAGTACTTC. This codes for CASSYRGSDEQYF.

The chain couples TRBV3-1 (or the pseudogene TRBV3-2) to TRBJ1-2, with D perhaps TRBD1 (5 bases). The CDR3 is 16 amino acids. The germline CDR1 and CDR2 sequences are LGHDT and YNNKEL (reference sequence). V lost 5 bases and J lost 4, with 20 bases in between. The CDR3 coding sequence is TGTGCCAGCAGCTGGGATCGGGACGGGAGTGTCTATGGCTACACCTTC. It encodes CASSWDRDGSVYGYTF.

The chain combines TRBV27 with TRBJ1-1; no clear D gene. This CDR3 has 16 amino acids. Germline V gene sequence: CDR1 MNHEY, CDR2 SMNVEV (reference sequence). Deletions cut 4 bases from V and 2 bases from J, with 17 bases between. The CDR3 loop reads CASSSVAGSINTEAFF. The CDR3 bases are TGTGCCAGCAGTTCCGTGGCGGGGTCGATCAACACTGAAGCTTTCTTT.

The chain combines TRBV3-1 (or the pseudogene TRBV3-2) with TRBJ1-2; TRBD1 agrees at 7 bases. The length of the CDR3 is 13 residues. CDR1 is LGHDT and CDR2 is YNNKEL in the germline V gene (reference sequence). The junction had 7 bases not matched to a gene; V was cut back by 7 bases and J by 5 bases. CDR3 DNA sequence: TGTGCCAGCAAACCCGGGACAGCATATGGCTACACCTTC. Protein product: CASKPGTAYGYTF.

The V gene is TRBV3-1 (or the pseudogene TRBV3-2), the J gene TRBJ2-3, with 10 bases fitting TRBD2. Germline-derived CDR1 and CDR2 are LGHDT and YNNKEL (reference sequence). V dropped 4 bases and J dropped 2; count of bases not matched to a gene: 6. The CDR3 loop spans 16 amino acids. DNA of the CDR3: TGTGCCAGCAGCCGGGCTAGCGGGGGACCCACAGATACGCAGTATTTT. Its protein is CASSRASGGPTDTQYF.

The chain is built from TRBV6-5 and TRBJ1-5; 9 bases agree with TRBD1. Per the germline V gene, CDR1 is MNHEY and CDR2 is SVGAGI. V trimming: 5 bases; J trimming: 7 bases; junction bases outside the gene matches: 6. The CDR3 contains 14 residues. In DNA form, the CDR3 reads TGTGCCAGCAGTCGACAGGGGGAAGGACAGCCCCAGCATTTT. This encodes CASSRQGEGQPQHF.

The CDR3 region has the DNA TGTGCCAGCAGCGTAGGTAATCGGGGTCTGCAGGCTAATGAAAAACTGTTTTTT. Protein sequence: CASSVGNRGLQANEKLFF. The V and J genes are TRBV9 and TRBJ1-4, with D unresolved. Germline loops: CDR1 SGDLS, CDR2 YYNGEE. CDR3 size: 18 residues. The germline V and J ends were trimmed by 0 bases and 3 bases, with 18 bases remaining between them.